This T cell receptor beta chain was identified during a study of lung T cells in sarcoidosis with Löfgren's syndrome (dated by TCRdb to 2016 to 2017). As for the study more broadly: Sarcoidosis was characterized as a granulomatous disease that is mostly pulmonary, in which CD4+ T cells accumulate in bronchoalveolar lavage fluid. The repertoire analyses focused on Löfgren's syndrome patients. Summary of the overall study and its limitations: Sharing of TRAV12-1 and TRBV2 CDR3 motifs among multiple Lofgren's syndrome patients was reported, suggesting public CD4+ TCR repertoires. When alphabeta pairing was analyzed, TRAV12-1 tended to pair preferentially with TRBV2, and the resulting paired TCRs displayed CDR3 homology. Compared with control subjects, Lofgren's syndrome patients reportedly showed the greatest expansion in the V gene segments TRAV12-1 and TRBV2. Recognition of a sarcoidosis-associated antigen was only suggested; the antigen itself remained putative and unidentified.

Including cysteine and phenylalanine, the CDR3 has 14 amino acids. Kept here is only the CDR3 DNA, which spans 42 bases and is read in frame from base 1. V loses 0 bases, J loses 5 bases, and the germline ends lie 13 bases apart. The germline V gene (reference sequence) gives CDR1 as DFQATT and CDR2 as SNEGSKA. The data were produced on an Illumina MiSeq. TCRdb applied fastp at Q25 and MiXCR to the public reads, then kept only in-frame beta chains. Each CDR3 protein appears once, grouped with its most common genes and DNA. The sample table records some 65,000 distinct CDR3 sequences; about 20% of these occur just once. Together, the top ten hold approximately 2.2% of the sample. This clonotype was seen at least ten times. Which antigen it targets is not known. Base qualities were left out, and no much larger clone turns up one base away.

The chain couples TRBV20-1 to TRBJ2-5; the best D guess is TRBD1, with 6 bases matching. Source material: CD4+ T cells from PBMCs. This TCR was recovered from a human donor with sarcoidosis (Löfgren's syndrome or another form), or a control subject (not recorded which). The base sequence is TGCAGTGCTAGAGATCAGGGGAAGGTGGAGACCCAGTACTTC. It codes for CSARDQGKVETQYF.